Listed below are T cell receptor beta chains from one sample, sequenced in a study of lymphopenia after photon versus proton radiotherapy. Method: immunoSEQ multiplex PCR; TCRdb's copy keeps in-frame clones and lacks some. The sample shows fewer than 65,000 clones, roughly 86% of them seen only once. Sample: peripheral blood, taken from a patient treated with photon-based radiotherapy. These receptors were collected from a man between 35 and 55 years old with gastric cancer. The conserved cysteine and the conserved F or W are not part of the CDR3 here. Each record gives: J gene, clone size, V gene, CDR3 protein. Not all rows give a size; the values are once, few, many and, for expanded clones, a class.

TRBJ2-7 . TRBV5-1 ASRSGQGIGEQY
TRBJ2-3 few TRBV5-1 ASSLRGLGTDTQY
TRBJ2-7 . TRBV19 ASSPGQGAYEQY
TRBJ2-7 . TRBV7-9 ASSDRDTSYEQY
TRBJ1-2 . TRBV2 ASTGGSYT
TRBJ2-2 few TRBV11-1 ASSLFASSNTGELF
TRBJ2-5 . TRBV6-1 ASSARQWRETQY
TRBJ1-5 . TRBV18 ASSVAPRNQPQH
TRBJ2-1 . TRBV18 ASSPVPGPPGEQF
TRBJ2-3 once TRBV9 ASSARPTSGTTDTQY
TRBJ2-3 . TRBV7-3 ASSPSGGGTDTQY
TRBJ1-4 . TRBV7-6 ASSLEVFQRHNEKLF
TRBJ2-2 . TRBV5-4 ASSSQVYLSTGELF
TRBJ2-7 few TRBV19 ASRKQGADYEQY
TRBJ2-7 medium-sized TRBV7-9 ASSLAGTGMDEQY
TRBJ2-2 . TRBV6-1 ASSADTTGELF
TRBJ1-2 . TRBV12-5 ASGLSHSRDGYT
TRBJ2-3 . TRBV6-5 ASSPRGTDTQY
TRBJ2-7 . TRBV5-1 ASSPDRGAFDEQY
TRBJ2-7 . TRBV15 ATSRGGTGYEQY
TRBJ2-1 . TRBV2 ASCPPRAGGRSSTNEQF
TRBJ2-7 . TRBV7-2 ASSSYRGRKYEQY